This TCR beta chain was retrieved from a study of immune cell composition in non-small cell lung cancer. In the study overall: Histologic subtype was mainly adenocarcinoma or squamous cell carcinoma.

This clone was observed a few times. Profiling relied on immunoSEQ multiplex PCR, and the TCRdb table lists in-frame clones only, not all of them. The sample carries about 2,200 clones, about 91% recorded once. Germline V lookup: CDR1 SGHKS, CDR2 YYEKEE (reference sequence). The CDR3 consists of 14 residues. V gave up 4 bases and J gave up 7 bases, with 15 bases separating them. Genomic DNA came from frozen unsorted single-cell suspensions. The sequenced sample consisted of lung tumor tissue. This clonotype was obtained from a human donor with non-small cell lung cancer. The chain joins TRBV5-5 to TRBJ1-5; D remains unclear. CDR3 bases: TGTGCCAGCAGCCTTTGGCAGGTACAGCAGCCCCAGCATTTT. Translated, it gives CASSLWQVQQPQHF.